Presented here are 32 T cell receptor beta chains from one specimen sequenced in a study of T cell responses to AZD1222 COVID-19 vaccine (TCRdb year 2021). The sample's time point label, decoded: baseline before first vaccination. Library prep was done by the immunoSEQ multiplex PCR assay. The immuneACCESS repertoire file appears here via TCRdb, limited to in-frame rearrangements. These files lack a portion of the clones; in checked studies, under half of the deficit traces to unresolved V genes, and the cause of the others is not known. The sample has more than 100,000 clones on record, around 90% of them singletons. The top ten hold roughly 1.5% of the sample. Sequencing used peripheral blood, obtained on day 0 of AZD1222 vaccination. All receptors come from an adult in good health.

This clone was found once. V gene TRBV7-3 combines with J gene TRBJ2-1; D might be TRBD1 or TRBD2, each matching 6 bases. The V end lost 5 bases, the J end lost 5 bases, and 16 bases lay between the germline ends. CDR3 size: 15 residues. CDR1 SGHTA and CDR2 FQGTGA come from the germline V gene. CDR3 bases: TGTGCCAGCAGCCGGGGGCCGCCCGGGCACAATGAGCAGTTCTTC. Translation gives CASSRGPPGHNEQFF.

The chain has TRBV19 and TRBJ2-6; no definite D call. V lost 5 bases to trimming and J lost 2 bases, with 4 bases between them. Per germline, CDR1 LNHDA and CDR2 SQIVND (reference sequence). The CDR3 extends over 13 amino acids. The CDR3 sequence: CASSQTGANVLTF. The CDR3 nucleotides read TGTGCCAGTAGTCAAACTGGGGCCAACGTCCTGACTTTC.

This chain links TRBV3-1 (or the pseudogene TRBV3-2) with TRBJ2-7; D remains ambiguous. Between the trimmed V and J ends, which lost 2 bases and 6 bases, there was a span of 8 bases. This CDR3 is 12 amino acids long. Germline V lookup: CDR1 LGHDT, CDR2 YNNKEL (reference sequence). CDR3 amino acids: CASSQRYGEQYF. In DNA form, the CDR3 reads TGTGCCAGCAGCCAAAGGTATGGCGAGCAGTACTTC.

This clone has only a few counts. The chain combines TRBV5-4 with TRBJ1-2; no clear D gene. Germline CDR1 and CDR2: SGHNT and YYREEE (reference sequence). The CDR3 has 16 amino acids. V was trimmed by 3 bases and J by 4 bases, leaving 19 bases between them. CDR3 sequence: CASSSSRIRSPYGYTF. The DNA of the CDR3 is TGTGCCAGCAGCTCCAGCAGGATAAGGTCCCCCTATGGCTACACCTTC.

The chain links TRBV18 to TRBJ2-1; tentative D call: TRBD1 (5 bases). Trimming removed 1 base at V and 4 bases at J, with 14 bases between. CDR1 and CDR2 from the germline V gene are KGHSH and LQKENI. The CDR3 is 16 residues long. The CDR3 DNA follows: TGTGCCAGCTCACCACGTGACAGCTCGGGTTACAATGAGCAGTTCTTC. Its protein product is CASSPRDSSGYNEQFF.

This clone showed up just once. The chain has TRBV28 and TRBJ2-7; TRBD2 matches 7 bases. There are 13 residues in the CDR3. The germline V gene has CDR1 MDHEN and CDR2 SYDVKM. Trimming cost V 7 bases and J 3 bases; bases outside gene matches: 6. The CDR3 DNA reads TGTGCCAGCACCCTCGGGGGGTTCTACGAGCAGTACTTC. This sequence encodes CASTLGGFYEQYF.

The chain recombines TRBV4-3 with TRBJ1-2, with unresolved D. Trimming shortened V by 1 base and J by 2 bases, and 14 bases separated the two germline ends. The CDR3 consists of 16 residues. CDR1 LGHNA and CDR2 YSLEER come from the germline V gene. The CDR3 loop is CASSQGVSAVNYGYTF. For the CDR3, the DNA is TGCGCCAGCAGCCAAGGGGTCTCGGCAGTGAACTATGGCTACACCTTC.

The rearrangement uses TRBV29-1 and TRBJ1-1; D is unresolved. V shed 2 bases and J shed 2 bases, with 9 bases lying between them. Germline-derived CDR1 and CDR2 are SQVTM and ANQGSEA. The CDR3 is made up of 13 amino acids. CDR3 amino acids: CSVEPNRNTEAFF. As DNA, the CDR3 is TGCAGCGTTGAACCCAACAGAAACACTGAAGCTTTCTTT. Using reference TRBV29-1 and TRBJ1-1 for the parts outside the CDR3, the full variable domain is SAVISQKPSRDICQRGTSLTIQCQVDSQVTMMFWYRQQPGQSLTLIATANQGSEATYESGFVIDKFPISRPNLTFSTLTVSNMSPEDSSIYLCSVEPNRNTEAFFGQGTRLTVV.

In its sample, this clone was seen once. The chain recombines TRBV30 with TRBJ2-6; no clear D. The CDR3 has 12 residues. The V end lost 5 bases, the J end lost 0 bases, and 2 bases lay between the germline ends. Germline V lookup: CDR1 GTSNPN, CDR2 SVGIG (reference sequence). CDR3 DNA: TGTGCCTGGGACTCTGGGGCCAACGTCCTGACTTTC. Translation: CAWDSGANVLTF.

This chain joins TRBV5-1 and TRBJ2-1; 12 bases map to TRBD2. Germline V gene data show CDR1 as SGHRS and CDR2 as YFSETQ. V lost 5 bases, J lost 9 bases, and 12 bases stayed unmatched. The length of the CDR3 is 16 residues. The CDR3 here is CASSSRTSGDRGEQFF. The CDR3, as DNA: TGCGCCAGCAGTTCTAGGACTAGCGGGGATAGAGGTGAGCAGTTCTTC. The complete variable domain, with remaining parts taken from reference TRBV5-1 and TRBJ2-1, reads KAGVTQTPRYLIKTRGQQVTLSCSPISGHRSVSWYQQTPGQGLQFLFEYFSETQRNKGNFPGRFSGRQFSNSRSEMNVSTLELGDSALYLCASSSRTSGDRGEQFFGPGTRLTVL.

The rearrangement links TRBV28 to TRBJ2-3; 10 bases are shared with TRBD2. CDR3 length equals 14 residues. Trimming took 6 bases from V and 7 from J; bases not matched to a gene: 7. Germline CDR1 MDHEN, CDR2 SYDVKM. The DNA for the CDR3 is TGTGCCAGCAGGGCCAGCGGGGGGGCCAATACGCAGTATTTT. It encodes CASRASGGANTQYF.

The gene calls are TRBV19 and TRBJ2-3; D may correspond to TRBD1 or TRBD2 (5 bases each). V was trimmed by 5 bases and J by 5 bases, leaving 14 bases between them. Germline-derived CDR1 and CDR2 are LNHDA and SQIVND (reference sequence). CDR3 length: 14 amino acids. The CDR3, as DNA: TGTGCCAGTAGTGACCCGGGACCCGTAGATACGCAGTATTTT. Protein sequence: CASSDPGPVDTQYF.

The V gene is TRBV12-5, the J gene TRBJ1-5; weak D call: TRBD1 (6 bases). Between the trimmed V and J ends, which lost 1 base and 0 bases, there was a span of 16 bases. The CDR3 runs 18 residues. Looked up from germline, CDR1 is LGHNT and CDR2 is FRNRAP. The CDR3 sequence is CASGLDGRGRFSNQPQHF. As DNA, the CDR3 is TGTGCTAGTGGTTTGGACGGTCGGGGGCGTTTTAGCAATCAGCCCCAGCATTTT.

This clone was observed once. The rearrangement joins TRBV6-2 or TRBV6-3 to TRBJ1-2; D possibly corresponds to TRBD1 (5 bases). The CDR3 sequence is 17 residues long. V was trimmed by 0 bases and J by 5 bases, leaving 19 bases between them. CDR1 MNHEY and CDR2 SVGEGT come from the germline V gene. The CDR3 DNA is TGTGCCAGCAGTTACTCTGCCCTGGGGCTGCTCCGATATGGCTACACCTTC. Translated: CASSYSALGLLRYGYTF.

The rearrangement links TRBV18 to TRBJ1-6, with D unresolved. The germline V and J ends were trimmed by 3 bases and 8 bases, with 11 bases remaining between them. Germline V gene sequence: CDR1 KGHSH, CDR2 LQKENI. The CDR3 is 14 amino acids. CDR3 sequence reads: CASSPARVDSPLHF. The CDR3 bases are TGTGCCAGCTCACCCGCCCGGGTTGATTCACCCCTCCACTTT.

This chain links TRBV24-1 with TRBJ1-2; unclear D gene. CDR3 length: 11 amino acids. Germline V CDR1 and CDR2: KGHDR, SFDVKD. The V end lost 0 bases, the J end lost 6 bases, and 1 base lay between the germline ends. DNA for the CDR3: TGTGCCACCAGTGATTTGAATGGCTACACCTTC. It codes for CATSDLNGYTF.

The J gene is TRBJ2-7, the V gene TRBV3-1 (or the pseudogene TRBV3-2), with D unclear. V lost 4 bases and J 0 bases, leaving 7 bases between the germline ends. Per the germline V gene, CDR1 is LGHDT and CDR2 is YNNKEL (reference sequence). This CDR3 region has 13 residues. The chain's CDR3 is CASSPSSSYEQYF. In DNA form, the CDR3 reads TGTGCCAGCAGCCCCTCGTCCTCCTACGAGCAGTACTTC.

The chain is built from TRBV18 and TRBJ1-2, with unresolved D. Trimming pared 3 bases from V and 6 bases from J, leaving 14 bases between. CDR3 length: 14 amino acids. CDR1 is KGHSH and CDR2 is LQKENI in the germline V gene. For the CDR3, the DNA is TGTGCCAGCTCACCCGGACGGGCTCGGGATGGCTACACCTTC. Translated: CASSPGRARDGYTF. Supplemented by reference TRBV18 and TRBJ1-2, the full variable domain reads NAGVMQNPRHLVRRRGQEARLRCSPMKGHSHVYWYRQLPEEGLKFMVYLQKENIIDESGMPKERFSAEFPKEGPSILRIQQVVRGDSAAYFCASSPGRARDGYTFGSGTRLTVV.

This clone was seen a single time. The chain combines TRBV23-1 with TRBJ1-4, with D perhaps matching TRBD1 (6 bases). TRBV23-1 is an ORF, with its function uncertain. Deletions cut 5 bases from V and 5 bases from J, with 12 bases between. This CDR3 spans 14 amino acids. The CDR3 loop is CASSSQGGNEKLFF. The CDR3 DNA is TGCGCCAGCAGTTCACAGGGTGGGAATGAAAAACTGTTTTTT.

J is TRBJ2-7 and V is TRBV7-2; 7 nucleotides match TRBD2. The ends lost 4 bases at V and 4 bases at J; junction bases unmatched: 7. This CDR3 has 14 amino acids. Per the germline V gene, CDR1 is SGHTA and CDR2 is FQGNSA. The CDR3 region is CASSSGTMKYEQYF. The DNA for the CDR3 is TGTGCCAGCAGCTCCGGGACTATGAAGTACGAGCAGTACTTC. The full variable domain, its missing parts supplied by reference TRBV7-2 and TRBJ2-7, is GAGVSQSPSNKVTEKGKDVELRCDPISGHTALYWYRQSLGQGLEFLIYFQGNSAPDKSGLPSDRFSAERTGGSVSTLTIQRTQQEDSAVYLCASSSGTMKYEQYFGPGTRLTVT.

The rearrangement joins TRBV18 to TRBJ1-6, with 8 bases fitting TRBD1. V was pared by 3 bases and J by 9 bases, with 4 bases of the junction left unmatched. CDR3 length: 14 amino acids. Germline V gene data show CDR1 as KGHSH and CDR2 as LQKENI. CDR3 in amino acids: CASSPGQGISPLHF. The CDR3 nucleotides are TGTGCCAGCTCACCCGGACAGGGCATTTCACCCCTCCACTTT.

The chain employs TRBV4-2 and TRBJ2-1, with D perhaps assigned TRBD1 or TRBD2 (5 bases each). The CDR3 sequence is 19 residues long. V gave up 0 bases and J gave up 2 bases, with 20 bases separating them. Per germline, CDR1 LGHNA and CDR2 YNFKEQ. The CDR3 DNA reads TGTGCCAGCAGCCAAGATCGGGGCAGCTTTACTTCTACCTACAATGAGCAGTTCTTC. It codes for CASSQDRGSFTSTYNEQFF.

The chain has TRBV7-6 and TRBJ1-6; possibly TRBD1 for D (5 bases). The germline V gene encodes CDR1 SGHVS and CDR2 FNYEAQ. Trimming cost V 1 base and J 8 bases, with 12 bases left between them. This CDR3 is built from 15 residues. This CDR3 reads CASSLVGTRDSPLHF. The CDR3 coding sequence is TGTGCCAGCAGCTTAGTAGGGACGAGGGATTCACCCCTCCACTTT.

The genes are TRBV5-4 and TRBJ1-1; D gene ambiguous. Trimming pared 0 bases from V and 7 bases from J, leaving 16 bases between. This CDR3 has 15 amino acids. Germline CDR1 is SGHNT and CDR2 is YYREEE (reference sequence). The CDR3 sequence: CASSLETGPGIEAFF. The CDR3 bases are TGTGCCAGCAGCTTGGAGACCGGCCCTGGGATTGAAGCTTTCTTT.

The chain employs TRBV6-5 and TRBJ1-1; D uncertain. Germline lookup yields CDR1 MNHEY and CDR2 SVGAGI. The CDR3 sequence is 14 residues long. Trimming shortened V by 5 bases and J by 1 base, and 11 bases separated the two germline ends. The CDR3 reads CASSPHSQNTEAFF. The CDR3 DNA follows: TGTGCCAGCAGTCCTCATTCACAGAACACTGAAGCTTTCTTT.

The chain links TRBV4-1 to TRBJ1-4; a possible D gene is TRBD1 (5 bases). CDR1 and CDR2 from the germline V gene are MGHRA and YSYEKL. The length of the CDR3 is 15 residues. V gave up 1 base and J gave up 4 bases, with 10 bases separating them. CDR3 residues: CASSQGGVYNEKLFF. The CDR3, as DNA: TGCGCCAGCAGCCAAGGGGGGGTTTATAATGAAAAACTGTTTTTT.

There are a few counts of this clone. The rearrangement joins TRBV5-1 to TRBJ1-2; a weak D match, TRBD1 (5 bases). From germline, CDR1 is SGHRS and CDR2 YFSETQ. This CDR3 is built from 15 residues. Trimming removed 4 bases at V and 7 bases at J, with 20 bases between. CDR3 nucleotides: TGCGCCAGCAGCCCCTTCGGGACCTTCGGCGGTGGCTACACCTTC. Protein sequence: CASSPFGTFGGGYTF.

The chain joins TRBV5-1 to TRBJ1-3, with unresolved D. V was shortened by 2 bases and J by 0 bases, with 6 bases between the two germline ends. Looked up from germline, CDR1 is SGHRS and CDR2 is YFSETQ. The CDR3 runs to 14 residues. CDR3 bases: TGCGCCAGCAGCTTAACCAGCTCTGGAAACACCATATATTTT. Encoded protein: CASSLTSSGNTIYF.

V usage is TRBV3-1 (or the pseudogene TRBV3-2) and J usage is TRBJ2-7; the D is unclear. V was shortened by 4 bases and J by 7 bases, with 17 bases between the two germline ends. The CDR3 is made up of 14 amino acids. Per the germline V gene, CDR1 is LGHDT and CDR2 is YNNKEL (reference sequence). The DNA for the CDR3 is TGTGCCAGCAGCCTACCCGGCAGGTCTGGGGAGCAGTACTTC. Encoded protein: CASSLPGRSGEQYF.

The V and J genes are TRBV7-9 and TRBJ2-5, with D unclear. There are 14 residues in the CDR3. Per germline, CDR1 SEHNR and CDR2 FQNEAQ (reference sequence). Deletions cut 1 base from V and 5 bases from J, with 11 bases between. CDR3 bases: TGTGCCAGCAGCTTAGACGGAGCCCGTGAGACCCAGTACTTC. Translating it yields CASSLDGARETQYF.

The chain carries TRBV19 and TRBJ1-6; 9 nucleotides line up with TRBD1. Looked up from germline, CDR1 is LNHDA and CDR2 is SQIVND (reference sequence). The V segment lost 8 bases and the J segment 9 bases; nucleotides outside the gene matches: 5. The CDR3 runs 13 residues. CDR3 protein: CASSGTGLSPLHF. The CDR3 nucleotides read TGTGCCAGTTCCGGGACAGGGCTTTCACCCCTCCACTTT. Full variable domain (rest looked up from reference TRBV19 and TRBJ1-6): DGGITQSPKYLFRKEGQNVTLSCEQNLNHDAMYWYRQDPGQGLRLIYYSQIVNDFQKGDIAEGYSVSREKKESFPLTVTSAQKNPTAFYLCASSGTGLSPLHFGNGTRLTVT.

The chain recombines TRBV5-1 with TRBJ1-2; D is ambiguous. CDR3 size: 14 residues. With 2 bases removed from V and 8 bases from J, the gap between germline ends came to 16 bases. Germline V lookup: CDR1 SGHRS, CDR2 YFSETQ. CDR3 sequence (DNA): TGCGCCAGCAGCTTTAACTTCCAGGCGCGGGGCTACACCTTC. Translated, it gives CASSFNFQARGYTF.